The TCR beta chain described here comes from a study of blood T cell repertoires in COVID-19. Looking at the study overall: From the United States, Italy and Spain came samples of acute and convalescent COVID-19. Sources were T cells, B-cell-depleted T cells, or PBMCs; the material itself was cDNA or gDNA.

Trimming took 5 bases from V and 4 from J, leaving 14 bases between them. Germline CDR1 SSHAT, CDR2 FNYEAQ (reference sequence). CDR3 length: 15 residues. The Seattle patients, enrolled during active infection, were followed longitudinally. This clone came up once. In the original workflow: The authors estimated nucleated cell counts from reference gene primer amplification. Sequencing was performed with immunoSEQ multiplex PCR; in TCRdb, only in-frame clones are kept and a portion is missing. V and J calls plus clone size are reproduced from that table; the DNA served to infer D and trimming. The sample includes around 200,000 clones, more than 70% of them seen just once.

Material: peripheral blood. The chain recombines TRBV7-7 with TRBJ2-2; D perhaps matches TRBD1 (7 bases). The clonotype originates from a person between 65 and 79 years old with COVID-19, enrolled during active disease. CDR3 region: CASSPVQGGTGELFF. CDR3 sequence (DNA): TGTGCCAGCAGCCCCGTGCAGGGGGGCACCGGGGAGCTGTTTTTT.